The following is a T cell receptor beta chain sequence with its context. Its antigen is still unknown. No base quality information exists; no much larger clone differs at one position. These data come from a study of blood T cells in healthy people across ages (dated by TCRdb to between 2014 and 2017). About the full investigation: Template switching captured roughly one uniquely barcoded TCR beta cDNA molecule per two T cells in model experiments. The study measured age-related changes in TCR beta repertoire diversity using deep sequencing normalized with unique cDNA molecular identifiers. Donors were grouped into four age groups: young (average 16 years), middle-aged (less than 40), aged (approximately 67) and long-lived (approximately 75). To avoid experimental bias, donors of different ages were distributed randomly across sequencing lanes. Using the same blood draw, the study looked at two additional independent replicas of 1 million unique cDNA reads for two donors, one aged 18 to 30 and the other aged 80 or older. What the work shows at the level of the full study, not this receptor alone: As age increased, observed TCR beta diversity per million T cells dropped in a roughly linear way, and a significant reduction was already evident by age 40. Total diversity estimates from one million sequenced T cells were considered lower bounds and underestimates. Bulk unsorted PBMC profiling prevented conclusive comparison of naive and antigen-experienced compartments. Observed TCR beta diversity correlated strongly with the percentage of naive T cells measured by flow cytometry. Compared with the aged group, the long-lived group had more naive CD4+ T cells, fewer expanded clones and increased TCR diversity, suggesting age selection. Because the CMV infection status of the donors was unknown, age-related changes in expanded clonotypes may potentially have been confounded.

The donors were some 36 Caucasian individuals from Russia, aged roughly 6 to 100 years, who were systemically healthy. Each donor gave around 9 milliliters of peripheral blood, collected into EDTA-treated Vacutainer tubes. Ficoll-Paque density-gradient centrifugation was used to isolate PBMCs, with at least 7 million per sample. Total RNA, at least 5 micrograms per sample, was extracted from PBMCs with Trizol reagent. For every donor, flow cytometry on a PBMC aliquot measured the percentage of naive CD45RAhigh/CD27high T cells. Libraries were made using 5' RACE. Instrument used: Illumina HiSeq 2500. The second PCR ran for roughly 6 to 11 cycles and used a J-beta primer mix along with a sample-barcoded 5' primer. Each TCR beta cDNA molecule received a unique molecular identifier from a template-switch 5' adaptor carrying 12 random nucleotides. Each sample yielded at least 2.5 million CDR3-containing paired-end reads. The Mint cDNA synthesis kit, primed by a TRBC-specific oligonucleotide, was used to synthesize first-strand cDNA from all RNA. Following uracil-DNA glycosylase treatment, a first 18-cycle PCR with universal primers M1SS and BC2_uni_R was performed on all cDNA. As for how the authors treated the data: For normalization, 1 million high-quality reads were randomly selected from each sample, with every read carrying a distinct molecular identifier. Instead of being binned into consensus sequences, reads that shared molecular identifiers were thrown out. CDR3 identification, clonotype clustering and error correction used MiTCR with a Q25 quality threshold and the strictest error-elimination algorithm. A nonparametric unseen species model with Euler transformation was used to estimate lower-bound total TCR beta diversity. TCRdb itself trimmed the public reads at Q25 with fastp, ran MiXCR and retained productive beta chains. Rows are unified per CDR3 protein, each entry keeping the most common DNA and genes. The V and J calls come from TCRdb's annotation, not from the publication. For this sample there are about 1.6 million distinct CDR3 sequences; about 35% appear just once. Jointly, the top ten make up approximately 10% of the sample.

The CDR3 has 15 amino acids, counting the end cysteine and phenylalanine. Only the CDR3 region is kept as DNA, spanning 45 bases read in frame from base 1. The germline V gene encodes CDR1 MDHEN and CDR2 SYDVKM. V is shortened by 5 bases, J by 4 bases, and the region joining them spans 18 bases. The sequence joins TRBV28 to TRBJ2-7; D gene: possibly TRBD1, on 6 matching bases. The TCR was taken from a woman in her twenties or thirties in good health. Sequencing was carried out using blood. The sequenced DNA: TGTGCCAGCAGTCCACCAGGGGTGAGAGAATACGAGCAGTACTTC. It translates as CASSPPGVREYEQYF.